The 6 T cell receptor beta chains below all came from one sample that was sequenced in a study of T cells after yellow fever vaccination. Each CDR3 protein is one row after TCRdb ran MiXCR on the 5' RACE reads. The sample yields 300,000 to 400,000 distinct CDR3 sequences, 7.5% to 9% seen once. Sequenced here: PBMCs, sampled on the day of the first yellow fever vaccination. The receptors here all came from a man younger than 35 who received the YFV17D yellow fever vaccine.

This clonotype was observed a few times. V gene TRBV12-3 or TRBV12-4 combines with J gene TRBJ1-2; D unresolved. The ends were cut back, 7 bases at V and 8 bases at J, with 20 bases in the middle. The CDR3 is 14 residues long. CDR3 sequence (DNA): TGTGCCAGCAACCCTCCCTCCCAACGATCAGGCTACACCTTC. It codes for CASNPPSQRSGYTF.

This clonotype occurred many times. J is TRBJ1-2 and V is TRBV5-1; possible D gene TRBD1, 6 bases. The CDR3 contains 14 residues. V was pared by 0 bases and J by 2 bases, with 8 bases between. Germline CDR1 SGHRS, CDR2 YFSETQ. CDR3 sequence (DNA): TGCGCCAGCAGCTTGGACAGGGTCAACTATGGCTACACCTTC. Residues: CASSLDRVNYGYTF.

The chain couples TRBV20-1 to TRBJ2-1; a weak D match, TRBD2 (6 bases). The CDR3 loop spans 16 amino acids. Trimming took off 0 bases at V and 2 bases at J, with 14 bases between the two ends. Germline V lookup: CDR1 DFQATT, CDR2 SNEGSKA (reference sequence). This CDR3 is CSARDLGRRAYNEQFF. DNA for the CDR3: TGCAGTGCTAGAGATCTAGGCAGGAGGGCCTACAATGAGCAGTTCTTC.

Only a few counts were recorded for this clonotype. The rearrangement uses TRBV12-3 or TRBV12-4 and TRBJ1-5; 7 positions match TRBD1. The CDR3 is 16 residues long. V trimming: 5 bases; J trimming: 6 bases; junction bases outside the gene matches: 13. DNA of the CDR3: TGTGCCAGCAGTCCCCGGGGAGGGGGCGGTGTTCAGCCCCAGCATTTT. It specifies CASSPRGGGGVQPQHF.

The chain couples TRBV4-3 to TRBJ1-2; D remains ambiguous. Trimming took 3 bases from V and 6 from J, leaving 11 bases between them. CDR1 is LGHNA and CDR2 is YSLEER in the germline V gene. This CDR3 is 13 amino acids long. CDR3 DNA: TGCGCCAGCAGCCATGGGGTAATCCATGGCTACACCTTC. This gives the protein CASSHGVIHGYTF.

The chain joins TRBV11-2 to TRBJ2-1; 7 bases are a match to TRBD1. The CDR3 contains 13 residues. V was clipped by 5 bases and J by 10 bases; unmatched bases: 8. CDR1 is SGHAT and CDR2 is FQNNGV in the germline V gene. The CDR3: CASSPRQGREQFF. The CDR3 DNA reads as TGTGCCAGCAGCCCCAGACAGGGCCGCGAGCAGTTCTTC.